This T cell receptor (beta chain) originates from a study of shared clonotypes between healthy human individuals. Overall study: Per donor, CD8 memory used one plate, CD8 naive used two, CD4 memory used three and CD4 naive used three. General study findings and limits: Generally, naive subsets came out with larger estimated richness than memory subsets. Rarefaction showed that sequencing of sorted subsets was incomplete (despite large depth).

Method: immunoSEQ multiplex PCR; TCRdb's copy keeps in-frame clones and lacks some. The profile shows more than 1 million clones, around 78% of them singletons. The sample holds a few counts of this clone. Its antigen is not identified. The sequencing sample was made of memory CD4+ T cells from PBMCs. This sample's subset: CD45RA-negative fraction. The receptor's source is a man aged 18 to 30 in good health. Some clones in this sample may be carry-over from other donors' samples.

CDR3 in amino acids: CASSLLSAGLFHEQYF. The CDR3 DNA follows: TGTGCCAGCAGCTTACTTTCGGCGGGCCTTTTCCACGAGCAGTACTTC. The gene calls are TRBV7-6 and TRBJ2-7; maybe TRBD2 (5 bases). The CDR3 runs 16 residues. Trimming shortened V by 2 bases and J by 5 bases, and 19 bases separated the two germline ends. From germline, CDR1 is SGHVS and CDR2 FNYEAQ.